This entry lists 12 T cell receptor beta chains sequenced from one sample in a study of graft-versus-host responses after intestinal transplantation. Grafts had their tissue processed, releasing intraepithelial and lamina propria lymphocytes. Clones were sequenced by immunoSEQ multiplex PCR, and TCRdb holds only the in-frame ones, with some missing. The sample has more than 15,000 clones, 79% seen once. The source was ileum tissue, collected approximately 480 days after intestinal transplant. These receptors were collected from a human patient who received an intestinal transplant, so some T cells may come from the graft donor.

Notes on this clone: The CDR3 end shows no conserved phenylalanine or tryptophan, and so a read error is likely. The V gene is TRBV6-1, the J gene TRBJ1-2; a weak D match, TRBD1 (6 bases). V lost 4 bases to trimming and J lost 10 bases, with 19 bases between them. Germline lookup yields CDR1 MNHNS and CDR2 SASEGT. The CDR3 length is 14 residues. Here the CDR3 DNA reads TGTGCCAGCAGTGTCTGGGGGCCGGAACCTTCCTACACCTCC. It codes for CASSVWGPEPSYTS.

The genes are TRBV5-1 and TRBJ2-7, with 9 bases aligning to TRBD1. Trimming cost V 1 base and J 3 bases; bases outside gene matches: 8. Germline V gene sequence: CDR1 SGHRS, CDR2 YFSETQ. This CDR3 is 16 amino acids long. The CDR3 protein is CASSLTGVTGGYEQYF. The CDR3 DNA is TGCGCCAGCAGCTTGACCGGTGTGACAGGGGGCTACGAGCAGTACTTC. Full variable domain (missing parts from reference TRBV5-1 and TRBJ2-7): KAGVTQTPRYLIKTRGQQVTLSCSPISGHRSVSWYQQTPGQGLQFLFEYFSETQRNKGNFPGRFSGRQFSNSRSEMNVSTLELGDSALYLCASSLTGVTGGYEQYFGPGTRLTVT.

This clone was observed a few times. The chain carries TRBV5-4 and TRBJ1-2, with 8 bases lining up with TRBD1. CDR1 SGHNT and CDR2 YYREEE come from the germline V gene (reference sequence). The CDR3 extends over 14 amino acids. J lost 4 bases, V lost 6 bases, and 8 bases had no gene match. The CDR3 DNA follows: TGTGCCAGCAAAAACCAGGGGGCGAGCTATGGCTACACCTTC. It is translated as CASKNQGASYGYTF.

This sequence joins TRBV7-8 and TRBJ2-7; no firm D call. CDR3 length equals 15 residues. The germline CDR1 and CDR2 sequences are SGHVS and FQNEAQ. Trimming removed 5 bases from V and 5 bases from J, with 19 bases in between. The CDR3 region is CASSPRPIGRDEQYF. CDR3 bases: TGTGCCAGCAGCCCCCGACCGATAGGGCGCGACGAGCAGTACTTC.

The chain has TRBV7-9 and TRBJ2-2; 13 nucleotides match TRBD2. CDR1 and CDR2 from the germline V gene are SEHNR and FQNEAQ (reference sequence). V lost 3 bases to trimming and J lost 0 bases; unmatched junction nucleotides: 4. The CDR3 runs to 18 residues. The CDR3 reads CASSFGLAGASNTGELFF. The DNA of the CDR3 is TGTGCCAGCAGCTTCGGACTAGCGGGAGCCTCGAACACCGGGGAGCTGTTTTTT.

V usage is TRBV7-2 and J usage is TRBJ1-1; TRBD1 might be the D (5 bases). The V and J ends lost 3 bases and 5 bases respectively, with 10 bases between them. The CDR3 is made up of 13 amino acids. CDR1 SGHTA and CDR2 FQGNSA come from the germline V gene. CDR3 protein: CASSFGGQTEAFF. The CDR3 region has the DNA TGTGCCAGCAGCTTCGGGGGTCAAACTGAAGCTTTCTTT.

The chain has TRBV5-4 and TRBJ1-2; tentatively, D is TRBD1 (5 bases). V gave up 6 bases and J gave up 0 bases, with 6 bases separating them. Germline V CDR1 and CDR2: SGHNT, YYREEE (reference sequence). There are 12 residues in the CDR3. The CDR3 nucleotides read TGTGCCAGCACAGGGACTAACTATGGCTACACCTTC. This gives the protein CASTGTNYGYTF.

This chain joins TRBV15 and TRBJ1-4; D remains ambiguous. The CDR3 has 13 amino acids. The V gene lost 8 bases and the J gene lost 3 bases, with 10 bases spanning the gap. Per germline, CDR1 LNHNV and CDR2 YYDKDF (reference sequence). As DNA, the CDR3 is TGTGCCACCCGCCAGTGGGCTAATGAAAAACTGTTTTTT. As protein: CATRQWANEKLFF.

This chain connects TRBV6-5 to TRBJ1-2; 10 nucleotides match TRBD1. The CDR3 length is 13 residues. The germline V gene has CDR1 MNHEY and CDR2 SVGAGI. The junction had 6 bases not matched to a gene; V was cut back by 6 bases and J by 8 bases. The CDR3: CASRRQGAHGYTF. CDR3 sequence (DNA): TGTGCCAGCAGGCGACAGGGGGCTCACGGCTACACCTTC.

The chain links TRBV6-1 to TRBJ2-7; possible D gene TRBD1, 5 bases. The germline V and J ends were trimmed by 1 base and 8 bases, with 15 bases remaining between them. From germline, CDR1 is MNHNS and CDR2 SASEGT. This CDR3 region has 14 residues. CDR3 loop: CASSEGQGGHKQYF. The CDR3 region has the DNA TGTGCCAGCAGTGAAGGGCAGGGCGGTCATAAGCAGTACTTC.

The chain has TRBV5-1 and TRBJ2-5; 10 bases fit TRBD2. CDR1 SGHRS and CDR2 YFSETQ come from the germline V gene. The V gene end was trimmed by 0 bases and the J gene end by 5 bases; junction bases not matched to a gene: 7. The CDR3 is 16 residues long. CDR3 coding DNA: TGCGCCAGCAGCTTGGTTGCAGCGGGGGGGCCGGAGACCCAGTACTTC. Translated: CASSLVAAGGPETQYF.

The gene calls are TRBV6-1 and TRBJ2-7, with TRBD2 matching 7 bases. The trim removed 3 bases at V and 3 bases at J, leaving 14 bases unmatched. The V gene's germline CDR1 is MNHNS and CDR2 SASEGT. This CDR3 contains 17 residues. Here the CDR3 DNA reads TGTGCCAGCAGTGACCTGAGGTCCCCGGGAGGACGCTACGAGCAGTACTTC. It translates to CASSDLRSPGGRYEQYF.